A single sample gave rise to the 2 T cell receptor beta chains below, sequenced in a study of T cells after yellow fever vaccination. TCRdb re-analysed the 5' RACE reads in MiXCR, keeping a single row per CDR3 protein. The profile shows 620,000 or so distinct CDR3 sequences, 9% to 15% of them singletons. The sample in question was PBMCs, obtained on the day of the yellow fever booster vaccination. These receptors came from a man aged 25-45 years who received the YFV17D yellow fever vaccine.

CDR3 bases: TGCGCCAGCAGCTCCCTGGACAGGGGGCAAGGTTCACCCCTCCACTTT. Translating gives CASSSLDRGQGSPLHF. The V and J genes are TRBV5-1 and TRBJ1-6, with 11 bases identical to TRBD1. There are 16 residues in the CDR3. Trimming took 3 bases from V and 9 from J; bases not matched to a gene: 8. Germline V gene data show CDR1 as SGHRS and CDR2 as YFSETQ.

A few counts support this clonotype. This chain uses TRBV20-1 with TRBJ2-5; D perhaps matches TRBD2 (5 bases). Germline lookup yields CDR1 DFQATT and CDR2 SNEGSKA (reference sequence). The CDR3 length is 13 residues. This CDR3 is CSLEAGVGETQYF. The DNA for the CDR3 is TGCAGCCTAGAGGCCGGGGTGGGAGAGACCCAGTACTTC.